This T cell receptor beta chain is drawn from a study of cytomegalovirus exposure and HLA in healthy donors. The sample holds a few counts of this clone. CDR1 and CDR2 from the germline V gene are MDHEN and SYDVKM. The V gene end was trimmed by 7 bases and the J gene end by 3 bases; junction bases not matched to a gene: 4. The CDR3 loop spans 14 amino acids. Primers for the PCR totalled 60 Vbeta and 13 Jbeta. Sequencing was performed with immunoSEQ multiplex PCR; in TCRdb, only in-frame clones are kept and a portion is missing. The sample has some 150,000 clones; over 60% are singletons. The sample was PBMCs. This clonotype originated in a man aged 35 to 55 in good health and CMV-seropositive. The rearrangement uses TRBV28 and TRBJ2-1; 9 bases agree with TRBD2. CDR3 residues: CASMTSGVYNEQFF. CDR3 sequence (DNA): TGTGCCAGCATGACTAGCGGAGTCTACAATGAGCAGTTCTTC.